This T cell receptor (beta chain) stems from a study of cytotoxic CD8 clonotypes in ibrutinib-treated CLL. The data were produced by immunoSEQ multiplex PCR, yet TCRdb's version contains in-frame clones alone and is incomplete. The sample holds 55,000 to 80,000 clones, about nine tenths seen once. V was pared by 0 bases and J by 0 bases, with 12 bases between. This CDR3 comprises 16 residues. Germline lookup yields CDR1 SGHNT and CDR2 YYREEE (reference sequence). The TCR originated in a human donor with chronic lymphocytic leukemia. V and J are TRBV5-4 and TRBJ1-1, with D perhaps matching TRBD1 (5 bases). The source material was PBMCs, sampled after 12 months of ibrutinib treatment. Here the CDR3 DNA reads TGTGCCAGCAGCTTGGGATCAGGGATCATGAACACTGAAGCTTTCTTT. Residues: CASSLGSGIMNTEAFF.